A single sample gave rise to the 10 T cell receptor beta chains below, sequenced in a study of T cell clonality in common variable immunodeficiency. Study conclusions and caveats: Reportedly, TCR beta sequences from common variable immunodeficiency showed fewer deletions and N-nucleotide insertions.

Assay: immunoSEQ multiplex PCR; the TCRdb copy retains only in-frame clones and omits some. The profile covers 25,000 to 35,000 clones, none occurring a single time. These receptors have no identified antigens. The source material was peripheral blood mononuclear cells. The origin of the receptors is a human donor with common variable immunodeficiency.

In the case of this clone: Read coverage stops 3 residues before the CDR3 terminus; the germline J gene supplies the remainder. V is TRBV20-1 and J is TRBJ2-7, with D perhaps matching TRBD2 (6 bases). The CDR3 is made up of 12 amino acids. The ends were cut back, 7 bases at V and 2 bases at J, with 12 bases in the middle. Per germline, CDR1 DFQATT and CDR2 SNEGSKA (reference sequence). The sequenced part of the CDR3 DNA is TGCAGTGTCTCTGCGGGAACCTACGAG. This codes for CSVSAGTYE. The whole CDR3 sequence reads CSVSAGTYEQYF.

In this sample, this clone turned up many times. Read data end 3 residues before the CDR3 end; the end is taken from the germline J gene. The chain is built from TRBV5-1 and TRBJ1-4, with D perhaps TRBD1 (5 bases). Germline V lookup: CDR1 SGHRS, CDR2 YFSETQ. The CDR3 runs 15 residues. V was cut by 4 bases and J by 5 bases, with 15 bases left in between. The CDR3 loop reads CASSDSGTSNEKLFF. The CDR3 DNA, read in part, is TGCGCCAGCAGCGACAGCGGGACGTCGAATGAAAAA. The full variable domain, rest sourced from reference TRBV5-1 and TRBJ1-4, is KAGVTQTPRYLIKTRGQQVTLSCSPISGHRSVSWYQQTPGQGLQFLFEYFSETQRNKGNFPGRFSGRQFSNSRSEMNVSTLELGDSALYLCASSDSGTSNEKLFFGSGTQLSVL.

This clone appeared a few times. Read data end 3 residues before the CDR3 end; the end is taken from the germline J gene. The rearrangement uses TRBV18 and TRBJ1-1, with D perhaps matching TRBD1 (6 bases). Germline assignment: CDR1 KGHSH and CDR2 LQKENI. This CDR3 is 17 amino acids long. CDR3 sequence reads: CASSPPVAVVQGKEAFF. The part of the CDR3 DNA that was read is TGTGCCAGCTCACCACCGGTGGCGGTTGTACAGGGAAAAGAA.

This clone appeared many times. The CDR3 sequence is CASSLTSGTSGRSYEQYF. Partial CDR3 DNA: TGCGCCAGCAGCTTGACCTCAGGGACTAGCGGGAGGTCCTACGAG. This sequence joins TRBV5-1 and TRBJ2-7; 15 bases are shared with TRBD2. The missing CDR3 end, 3 residues past where the read stops, is filled in from the germline J gene. This CDR3 is 18 amino acids long. The V gene's germline CDR1 is SGHRS and CDR2 YFSETQ. V dropped 1 base and J dropped 1; count of bases not matched to a gene: 6.

This clone has at least ten counts. The missing CDR3 end, 3 residues past where the read stops, is filled in from the germline J gene. V usage is TRBV19 and J usage is TRBJ2-7; D is possibly TRBD1 (5 bases). Trimming cost V 8 bases and J 2 bases, with 10 bases left between them. The CDR3 sequence is 12 residues long. Germline CDR1 reads LNHDA; CDR2 reads SQIVND (reference sequence). The DNA read from the CDR3 is TGTGCCAGTGGACAAAGGGCCTACGAG. This encodes CASGQRAYE. The entire CDR3 protein reads CASGQRAYEQYF.

About this clone itself: The CDR3 end lies 3 residues beyond the end of the read and is filled in from the germline J gene. The chain recombines TRBV5-1 with TRBJ1-2; TRBD1 is a possible D gene (5 bases). Looked up from germline, CDR1 is SGHRS and CDR2 is YFSETQ. V lost 5 bases to trimming and J lost 3 bases, with 29 bases between them. The CDR3 runs 19 residues. The CDR3 reads CASRKTFGAGIKGDYGYTF. The part of the CDR3 DNA that was read is TGCGCCAGCAGGAAAACCTTCGGCGCAGGGATAAAGGGCGACTATGGC.

This clone was seen ten or more times. The DNA read from the CDR3 is TGTGCCTGGGCCGACAGGGATCGA. This gives the protein CAWADRDR. The whole CDR3 protein reads CAWADRDRAFF. The chain links TRBV30 to TRBJ1-1; 7 bases agree with TRBD1. The read finishes 3 residues shy of the CDR3 end, and the germline J gene is used to complete it. CDR1 is GTSNPN, CDR2 SVGIG, per germline (reference sequence). The CDR3 has 11 amino acids.

A note on this clone: The read ends 3 residues shy of where the CDR3 ends; the end is completed using the germline J gene. The chain has TRBV10-3 and TRBJ2-1; D is possibly TRBD2 (7 bases). V was clipped by 3 bases and J by 9 bases, with 9 bases between them. This CDR3 is 12 amino acids long. Germline V gene data show CDR1 as ENHRY and CDR2 as SYGVKD. The sequenced part of the CDR3 DNA is TGTGCCATCAGTGAAGGGGGGGCTGAG. Residues: CAISEGGAE. The full CDR3 is CAISEGGAEQFF.

This clone was seen a handful of times. The read terminates 3 residues ahead of where the CDR3 ends, so the germline J gene completes it. The chain couples TRBV7-8 to TRBJ2-1; 7 bases fit TRBD2. The germline gives CDR1 SGHVS, CDR2 FQNEAQ. The CDR3 is 15 residues long. After removal of 5 bases from V and 9 bases from J, the junction contained 13 bases not matched to a gene. This chain's CDR3 is CASSPLRVGGGEQFF. The part of the CDR3 DNA that was read is TGTGCCAGCAGCCCCCTACGGGTGGGGGGGGGTGAG.

Here the CDR3 reads CASSLTPPLYNEQFF. CDR3 DNA (partial): TGTGCCAGCAGCCTAACCCCCCCCCTTTACAATGAG. This sequence joins TRBV7-2 and TRBJ2-1; D not certain. The CDR3 is cut off 3 residues early in the read; its end comes from the germline J gene. CDR3 length: 15 residues. Germline CDR1 is SGHTA and CDR2 is FQGNSA. The V end lost 5 bases, the J end lost 4 bases, and 15 bases lay between the germline ends. The whole variable domain, filled in from reference TRBV7-2 and TRBJ2-1, reads GAGVSQSPSNKVTEKGKDVELRCDPISGHTALYWYRQSLGQGLEFLIYFQGNSAPDKSGLPSDRFSAERTGGSVSTLTIQRTQQEDSAVYLCASSLTPPLYNEQFFGPGTRLTVL.